This entry lists 29 T cell receptor beta chains sequenced from one sample in a study of blood T cell repertoires in COVID-19 (dated by TCRdb to 2018 to 2020). Libraries were constructed by the immunoSEQ multiplex PCR assay. The immuneACCESS repertoire file appears here via TCRdb, limited to in-frame rearrangements. These files lack a portion of the clones; in checked studies, under half of the deficit traces to unresolved V genes, and the cause of the others is not known. The sample data list 180,000 or so clones, and around 83% of these were observed just once. The ten biggest clones cover 2.5% to 3.5% of the sample. The sequenced sample was peripheral blood. Receptor source: a woman aged 25 to 39 with active or convalescent COVID-19.

The rearrangement uses TRBV7-2 and TRBJ2-2; 8 bases are shared with TRBD1. This CDR3 is 17 amino acids long. The J segment lost 4 bases and the V segment lost 1 base, leaving 8 bases of the junction unmatched. CDR1 is SGHTA and CDR2 is FQGNSA in the germline V gene. CDR3 sequence (DNA): TGTGCCAGCAGCTTAGAGCCTGGACAGGGTATCACCGGGGAGCTGTTTTTT. It translates to CASSLEPGQGITGELFF.

Notes on this clone: The junction departs from germline at one end; a sequencing error may be responsible. The CDR3 DNA follows: TGTGCTAGCAGCTTAGGGAGAGGGTCGACCGGGGAGCTGTTTTTT. It is translated as CASSLGRGSTGELFF. The rearrangement uses TRBV7-7 and TRBJ2-2; D possibly corresponds to TRBD2 (5 bases). The length of the CDR3 is 15 residues. Germline CDR1 reads SSHAT; CDR2 reads FNYEAQ (reference sequence).

The chain employs TRBV6-5 and TRBJ2-7, with TRBD2 as a possible D gene (6 bases). The germline CDR1 and CDR2 sequences are MNHEY and SVGAGI. V was shortened by 0 bases and J by 0 bases, with 12 bases between the two germline ends. This CDR3 region has 16 residues. The CDR3 coding sequence is TGTGCCAGCAGTTACTCCTGGGACTTCCGCTCCTACGAGCAGTACTTC. Translating it yields CASSYSWDFRSYEQYF.

The V gene is TRBV9, the J gene TRBJ1-5; D is perhaps TRBD1 (5 bases). Trimming removed 0 bases at V and 6 bases at J, with 19 bases between. CDR1 and CDR2 from the germline V gene are SGDLS and YYNGEE. This CDR3 comprises 17 residues. CDR3 bases: TGTGCCAGCAGCGTAGGAAATGCCAGGGAAGACGGTCAGCCCCAGCATTTT. Translated, it gives CASSVGNAREDGQPQHF.

J is TRBJ2-1 and V is TRBV29-1; 10 nucleotides line up with TRBD2. In germline, CDR1 is SQVTM, CDR2 ANQGSEA. The CDR3 is 15 residues long. Trimming took 3 bases from V and 0 from J; bases not matched to a gene: 2. The CDR3 nucleotides are TGCAGCGTTGATTGGACTAGCGGCTCCTACAATGAGCAGTTCTTC. It is translated as CSVDWTSGSYNEQFF.

The chain carries TRBV9 and TRBJ1-2, with D possibly matching TRBD1 (6 bases). The CDR3 runs to 14 residues. Germline CDR1 and CDR2: SGDLS and YYNGEE. Trimming took 5 bases from V and 1 from J, leaving 12 bases between them. CDR3 sequence reads: CASRIRDNNYGYTF. CDR3 bases: TGTGCCAGCAGGATCCGGGACAATAACTATGGCTACACCTTC.

The CDR3 loop reads CASSPGLAGGLDTQYF. CDR3 in DNA: TGTGCCAGCAGCCCCGGACTAGCGGGGGGGCTGGATACGCAGTATTTT. The V gene is TRBV5-4, the J gene TRBJ2-3; 15 bases fit TRBD2. Trimming cost V 4 bases and J 6 bases; bases outside gene matches: 6. Germline V gene lookup returns CDR1 SGHNT and CDR2 YYREEE (reference sequence). The CDR3 extends over 16 amino acids.

This clone was picked up a small number of times. The chain links TRBV11-2 to TRBJ1-6, with 9 nucleotides matching TRBD1. V trimming: 5 bases; J trimming: 8 bases; junction bases outside the gene matches: 7. The V gene's germline CDR1 is SGHAT and CDR2 FQNNGV. The CDR3 is 15 residues long. CDR3 coding DNA: TGTGCCAGCAGCGGCCACAGGGGGCTAGATTCACCCCTCCACTTT. It encodes CASSGHRGLDSPLHF.

The rearrangement joins TRBV19 to TRBJ1-5; TRBD1 matches at 9 bases. V lost 6 bases to trimming and J lost 3 bases; unmatched junction nucleotides: 3. This CDR3 has 14 residues. Germline CDR1 is LNHDA and CDR2 is SQIVND (reference sequence). For the CDR3, the DNA is TGTGCCAGTAGGGGGACAGGGTCCAATCAGCCCCAGCATTTT. This sequence encodes CASRGTGSNQPQHF.

The J gene is TRBJ2-3, the V gene TRBV13; the D is unclear. CDR3 length equals 17 residues. Trimming cost V 2 bases and J 0 bases, with 15 bases left between them. Germline V gene data show CDR1 as PRHDT and CDR2 as FYEKMQ (reference sequence). CDR3 residues: CASSLSNSYSSTDTQYF. The CDR3 DNA sequence: TGTGCCAGCAGCTTAAGTAATTCGTACAGTAGCACAGATACGCAGTATTTT.

V and J are TRBV7-2 and TRBJ1-5; 7 bases match TRBD1. V shed 6 bases and J 7 bases; nucleotides not matched to a gene: 9. Germline CDR1 reads SGHTA; CDR2 reads FQGNSA. The CDR3 is made up of 14 amino acids. The DNA for the CDR3 is TGTGCCAGCAGAGAACAGGGGAAGGAACAGCCCCAGCATTTT. This translates into CASREQGKEQPQHF. The full variable domain, rest sourced from reference TRBV7-2 and TRBJ1-5, is GAGVSQSPSNKVTEKGKDVELRCDPISGHTALYWYRQSLGQGLEFLIYFQGNSAPDKSGLPSDRFSAERTGGSVSTLTIQRTQQEDSAVYLCASREQGKEQPQHFGDGTRLSIL.

The chain has TRBV28 and TRBJ2-1; TRBD2 is a possible D gene (6 bases). The CDR3 covers 12 residues. CDR1 is MDHEN, CDR2 SYDVKM, per germline. The V end lost 8 bases, the J end lost 4 bases, and 9 bases lay between the germline ends. The CDR3 DNA sequence: TGTGCCAGCTTGCGGGATTACAATGAGCAGTTCTTC. It yields the protein CASLRDYNEQFF.

This clone appeared a few times. The chain uses TRBV11-3 and TRBJ2-7, with 7 nucleotides matching TRBD1. The CDR3 is 14 residues long. The junction had 4 bases not matched to a gene; V was cut back by 4 bases and J by 1 base. Per the germline V gene, CDR1 is SGHNT and CDR2 is YENEEA. The CDR3 region is CASSSRGYSYEQYF. The DNA of the CDR3 is TGTGCCAGCAGCTCCAGGGGGTATTCCTACGAGCAGTACTTC. Drawing the rest from reference TRBV11-3 and TRBJ2-7, the complete variable domain is EAGVVQSPRYKIIEKKQPVAFWCNPISGHNTLYWYLQNLGQGPELLIRYENEEAVDDSQLPKDRFSAERLKGVDSTLKIQPAELGDSAVYLCASSSRGYSYEQYFGPGTRLTVT.

The chain combines TRBV12-5 with TRBJ1-1; 10 positions agree with TRBD1. The CDR3 is made up of 15 amino acids. V was clipped by 11 bases and J by 2 bases; unmatched bases: 11. The germline CDR1 and CDR2 sequences are LGHNT and FRNRAP. The CDR3 reads CASSRQGAVNTEAFF. The DNA of the CDR3 is TGTGCTTCTTCCCGACAGGGGGCTGTAAACACTGAAGCTTTCTTT. Looking up the rest from reference TRBV12-5 and TRBJ1-1 gives the full variable domain: DARVTQTPRHKVTEMGQEVTMRCQPILGHNTVFWYRQTMMQGLELLAYFRNRAPLDDSGMPKDRFSAEMPDATLATLKIQPSEPRDSAVYFCASSRQGAVNTEAFFGQGTRLTVV.

V usage is TRBV10-1 and J usage is TRBJ2-1; a weak D match, TRBD2 (5 bases). Germline CDR1 WNHNN, CDR2 SYGVQD (reference sequence). This CDR3 is built from 17 residues. Trimming stripped 1 base from V and 5 bases from J, with 18 bases between. The DNA of the CDR3 is TGCGCCAGCAGTGAGTGGACTCCGTCCGGATTCAACAATGAGCAGTTCTTC. Protein sequence: CASSEWTPSGFNNEQFF.

This chain connects TRBV16 to TRBJ1-5; unclear D gene. V lost 4 bases and J lost 0, with 7 bases in between. Germline loops: CDR1 KGHSY, CDR2 FQNENV. CDR3 size: 14 residues. CDR3 region: CASSRQNSNQPQHF. CDR3 bases: TGTGCCAGCAGCCGCCAGAATAGCAATCAGCCCCAGCATTTT.

V and J are TRBV18 and TRBJ1-1; TRBD1 matches at 7 bases. Per germline, CDR1 KGHSH and CDR2 LQKENI. There are 14 residues in the CDR3. The V segment lost 3 bases and the J segment 1 base; nucleotides outside the gene matches: 2. The CDR3 spells CASSPRTGNTEAFF. The DNA of the CDR3 is TGTGCCAGCTCACCCAGGACAGGGAACACTGAAGCTTTCTTT. Filled out from reference TRBV18 and TRBJ1-1, the complete variable domain reads NAGVMQNPRHLVRRRGQEARLRCSPMKGHSHVYWYRQLPEEGLKFMVYLQKENIIDESGMPKERFSAEFPKEGPSILRIQQVVRGDSAAYFCASSPRTGNTEAFFGQGTRLTVV.

The chain employs TRBV5-1 and TRBJ2-3; maybe TRBD2 (6 bases). This CDR3 has 16 amino acids. Germline-derived CDR1 and CDR2 are SGHRS and YFSETQ. V lost 4 bases and J 2 bases, leaving 17 bases between the germline ends. CDR3 protein: CASSPTGTLNTDTQYF. CDR3 DNA: TGCGCCAGCAGCCCTACCGGGACTTTGAACACAGATACGCAGTATTTT. Using reference TRBV5-1 and TRBJ2-3 for the parts outside the CDR3, the full variable domain is KAGVTQTPRYLIKTRGQQVTLSCSPISGHRSVSWYQQTPGQGLQFLFEYFSETQRNKGNFPGRFSGRQFSNSRSEMNVSTLELGDSALYLCASSPTGTLNTDTQYFGPGTRLTVL.

The chain links TRBV5-6 to TRBJ1-4; weak D call: TRBD1 (6 bases). This CDR3 region has 12 residues. Trimming stripped 2 bases from V and 11 bases from J, with 10 bases between. CDR1 SGHDT and CDR2 YYEEEE come from the germline V gene. The CDR3 DNA reads TGTGCCAGCAGCTTCAAGGGGGAGAAACTGTTTTTT. Translated: CASSFKGEKLFF.

The chain combines TRBV5-6 with TRBJ2-7; 8 nucleotides match TRBD1. Germline lookup yields CDR1 SGHDT and CDR2 YYEEEE. This CDR3 is built from 14 residues. The junction had 6 bases not matched to a gene; V was cut back by 5 bases and J by 2 bases. This CDR3 is CASSLNRGTYEQYF. The DNA of the CDR3 is TGTGCCAGCAGTTTGAACAGGGGGACCTACGAGCAGTACTTC.

The V and J genes are TRBV7-9 and TRBJ2-1; 12 bases line up with TRBD2. There are 17 residues in the CDR3. J gave up 5 bases and V 0 bases, and 5 bases lay outside the gene matches. Germline lookup yields CDR1 SEHNR and CDR2 FQNEAQ (reference sequence). For the CDR3, the DNA is TGTGCCAGCAGCTTAGCGGGGACTAGCGGGTTCAACAATGAGCAGTTCTTC. The encoded protein is CASSLAGTSGFNNEQFF. The full variable domain, rest sourced from reference TRBV7-9 and TRBJ2-1, is DTGVSQNPRHKITKRGQNVTFRCDPISEHNRLYWYRQTLGQGPEFLTYFQNEAQLEKSRLLSDRFSAERPKGSFSTLEIQRTEQGDSAMYLCASSLAGTSGFNNEQFFGPGTRLTVL.

V usage is TRBV7-2 and J usage is TRBJ2-3; the D gene is possibly TRBD1 (5 bases). Trimming removed 1 base from V and 0 bases from J, with 8 bases in between. Germline V gene data show CDR1 as SGHTA and CDR2 as FQGNSA. This CDR3 has 15 residues. CDR3 DNA: TGTGCCAGCAGCTTAGTAGGGGCAAGCACAGATACGCAGTATTTT. Its translation: CASSLVGASTDTQYF.

This clone showed up just once. The chain uses TRBV5-1 and TRBJ1-6, with D tentatively TRBD1 (5 bases). Trimming shortened V by 4 bases and J by 5 bases, and 16 bases separated the two germline ends. Germline assignment: CDR1 SGHRS and CDR2 YFSETQ. This CDR3 region has 16 residues. CDR3 region: CASSRDRTGHNSPLHF. DNA for the CDR3: TGCGCCAGCAGCAGAGATAGAACAGGACATAATTCACCCCTCCACTTT.

The chain has TRBV18 and TRBJ1-2; 12 bases are shared with TRBD1. This CDR3 is 14 amino acids long. V shed 3 bases, J shed 8 bases, and the junction held 4 bases outside the gene matches. Germline V gives CDR1 KGHSH, CDR2 LQKENI. CDR3 amino acids: CASSPGTGGEGYTF. DNA for the CDR3: TGTGCCAGCTCACCTGGGACAGGGGGCGAGGGCTACACCTTC.

The gene calls are TRBV3-1 (or the pseudogene TRBV3-2) and TRBJ1-2, with D perhaps TRBD1 (6 bases). V shed 3 bases and J shed 0 bases, with 14 bases lying between them. Germline CDR1 and CDR2: LGHDT and YNNKEL (reference sequence). This CDR3 contains 16 residues. The CDR3 protein is CASSHTSTGSNYGYTF. The CDR3 region has the DNA TGTGCCAGCAGCCATACTTCGACAGGTTCTAACTATGGCTACACCTTC.

The V and J genes are TRBV5-1 and TRBJ1-4; TRBD1 matches at 7 bases. The germline V gene has CDR1 SGHRS and CDR2 YFSETQ. J gave up 5 bases and V 7 bases, and 5 bases lay outside the gene matches. The CDR3 has 13 amino acids. The CDR3 coding sequence is TGCGCCAGCGGCCGGGACAGAAATGAAAAACTGTTTTTT. Its translation: CASGRDRNEKLFF.

There are a few counts of this clone. The V call is TRBV3-1 (or the pseudogene TRBV3-2), the J call TRBJ1-5, with D tentatively TRBD1 (5 bases). Trimming stripped 5 bases from V and 6 bases from J, with 11 bases between. CDR3 length: 13 amino acids. Germline V lookup: CDR1 LGHDT, CDR2 YNNKEL (reference sequence). This chain's CDR3 is CASSGGSGQPQHF. Written as DNA, the CDR3 is TGTGCCAGCAGCGGGGGGTCAGGTCAGCCCCAGCATTTT.

V gene TRBV18 combines with J gene TRBJ1-1, with D unclear. V lost 1 base to trimming and J lost 1 base, with 10 bases between them. Looked up from germline, CDR1 is KGHSH and CDR2 is LQKENI. This CDR3 has 15 residues. This chain's CDR3 is CASSPQTAGNTEAFF. In nucleotides, the CDR3 is TGTGCCAGCTCACCACAGACCGCGGGGAACACTGAAGCTTTCTTT.

The chain is built from TRBV3-1 (or the pseudogene TRBV3-2) and TRBJ1-1, with D hard to call. Trimming cost V 3 bases and J 4 bases, with 12 bases left between them. This CDR3 region has 14 residues. Germline V gene lookup returns CDR1 LGHDT and CDR2 YNNKEL (reference sequence). CDR3 sequence (DNA): TGTGCCAGCAGCCAGGGCCCTGTGGGCACTGAAGCTTTCTTT. This translates into CASSQGPVGTEAFF.